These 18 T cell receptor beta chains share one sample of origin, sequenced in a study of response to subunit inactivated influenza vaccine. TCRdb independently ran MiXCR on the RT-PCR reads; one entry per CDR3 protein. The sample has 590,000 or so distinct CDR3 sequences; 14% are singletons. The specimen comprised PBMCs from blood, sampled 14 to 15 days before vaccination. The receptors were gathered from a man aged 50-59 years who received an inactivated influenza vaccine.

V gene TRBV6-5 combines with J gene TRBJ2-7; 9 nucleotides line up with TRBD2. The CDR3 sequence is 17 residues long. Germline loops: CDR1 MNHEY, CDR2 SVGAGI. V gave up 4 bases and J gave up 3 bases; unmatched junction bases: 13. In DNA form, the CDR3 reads TGTGCCAGCAGTTTATTCCCAGGACTAGCGCGCCTCTACGAGCAGTACTTC. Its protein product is CASSLFPGLARLYEQYF.

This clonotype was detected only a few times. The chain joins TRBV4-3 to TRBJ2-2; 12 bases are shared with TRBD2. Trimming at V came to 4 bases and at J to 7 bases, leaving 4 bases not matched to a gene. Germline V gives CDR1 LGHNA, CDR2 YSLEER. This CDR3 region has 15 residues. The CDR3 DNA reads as TGCGCCAGCAGCCCTAGCGGGAGGGGGTACGGGGAGCTGTTTTTT. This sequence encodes CASSPSGRGYGELFF.

The CDR3 coding sequence is TGCAGCGTTGGGAGAAGGACTGAAGCTTTCTTT. Amino acid sequence: CSVGRRTEAFF. The chain combines TRBV29-1 with TRBJ1-1; D ambiguous. V was shortened by 4 bases and J by 5 bases, with 8 bases between the two germline ends. Germline V lookup: CDR1 SQVTM, CDR2 ANQGSEA. CDR3 length: 11 residues. Complete variable domain (other parts from reference TRBV29-1 and TRBJ1-1): SAVISQKPSRDICQRGTSLTIQCQVDSQVTMMFWYRQQPGQSLTLIATANQGSEATYESGFVIDKFPISRPNLTFSTLTVSNMSPEDSSIYLCSVGRRTEAFFGQGTRLTVV.

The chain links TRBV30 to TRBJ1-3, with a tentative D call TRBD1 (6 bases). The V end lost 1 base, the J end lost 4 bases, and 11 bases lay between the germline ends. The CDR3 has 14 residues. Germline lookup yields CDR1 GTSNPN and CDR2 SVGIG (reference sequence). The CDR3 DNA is TGTGCCTGGAGTGGGGGGCCCCGAGGAAACACCATATATTTT. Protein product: CAWSGGPRGNTIYF. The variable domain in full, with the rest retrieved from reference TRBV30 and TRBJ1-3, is SQTIHQWPATLVQPVGSPLSLECTVEGTSNPNLYWYRQAAGRGLQLLFYSVGIGQISSEVPQNLSASRPQDRQFILSSKKLLLSDSGFYLCAWSGGPRGNTIYFGEGSWLTVV.

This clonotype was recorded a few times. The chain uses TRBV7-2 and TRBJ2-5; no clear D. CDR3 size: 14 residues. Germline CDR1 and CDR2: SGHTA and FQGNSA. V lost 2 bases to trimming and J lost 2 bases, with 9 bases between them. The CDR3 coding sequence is TGTGCCAGCAGCTTATGGTGGCAGCAAGAGACCCAGTACTTC. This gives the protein CASSLWWQQETQYF.

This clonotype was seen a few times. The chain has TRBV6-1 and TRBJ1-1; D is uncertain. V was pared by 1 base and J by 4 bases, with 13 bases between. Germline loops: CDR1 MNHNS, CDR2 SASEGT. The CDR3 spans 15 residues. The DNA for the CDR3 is TGTGCCAGCAGTGAAGAGGAGGGCGCAGGCACTGAAGCTTTCTTT. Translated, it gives CASSEEEGAGTEAFF.

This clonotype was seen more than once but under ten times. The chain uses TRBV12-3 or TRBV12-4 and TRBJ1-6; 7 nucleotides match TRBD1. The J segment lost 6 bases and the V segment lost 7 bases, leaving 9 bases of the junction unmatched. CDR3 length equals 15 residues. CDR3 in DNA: TGTGCCAGCACCACTAGGACAGGACTTAATTCACCCCTCCACTTT. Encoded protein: CASTTRTGLNSPLHF.

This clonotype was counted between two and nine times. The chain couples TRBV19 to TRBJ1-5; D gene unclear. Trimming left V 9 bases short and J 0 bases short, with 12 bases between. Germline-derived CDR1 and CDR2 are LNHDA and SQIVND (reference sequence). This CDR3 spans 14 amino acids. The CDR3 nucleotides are TGTGCCAGCAAGGACGGCTTTAGCAATCAGCCCCAGCATTTT. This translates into CASKDGFSNQPQHF.

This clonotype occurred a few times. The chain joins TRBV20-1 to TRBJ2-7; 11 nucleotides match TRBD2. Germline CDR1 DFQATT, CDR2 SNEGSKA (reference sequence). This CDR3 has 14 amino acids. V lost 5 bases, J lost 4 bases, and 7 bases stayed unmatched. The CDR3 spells CSAGPGLAAYEQYF. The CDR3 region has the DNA TGCAGTGCTGGTCCGGGACTAGCGGCATACGAGCAGTACTTC.

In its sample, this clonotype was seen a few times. CDR3 sequence: CASSTGQGIGGELFF. CDR3 in DNA: TGTGCCAGTAGTACCGGACAGGGAATAGGCGGGGAGCTGTTTTTT. The chain links TRBV19 to TRBJ2-2; TRBD1 matches 8 bases. The V gene end was trimmed by 4 bases and the J gene end by 7 bases; junction bases not matched to a gene: 8. This CDR3 contains 15 residues. Germline CDR1 is LNHDA and CDR2 is SQIVND (reference sequence).

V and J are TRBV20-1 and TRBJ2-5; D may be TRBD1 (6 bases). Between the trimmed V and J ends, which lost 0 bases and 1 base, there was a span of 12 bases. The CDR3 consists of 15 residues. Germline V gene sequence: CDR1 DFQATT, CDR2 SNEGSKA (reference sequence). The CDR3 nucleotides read TGCAGTGCTAGAGATGGCCTGGACAGCCAAGAGACCCAGTACTTC. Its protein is CSARDGLDSQETQYF.

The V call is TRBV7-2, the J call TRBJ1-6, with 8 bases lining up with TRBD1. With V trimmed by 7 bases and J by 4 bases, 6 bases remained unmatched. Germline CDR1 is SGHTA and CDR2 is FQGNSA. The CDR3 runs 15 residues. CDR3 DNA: TGTGCCAGCACGACAGGGGCATGGTATAATTCACCCCTCCACTTT. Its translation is CASTTGAWYNSPLHF.

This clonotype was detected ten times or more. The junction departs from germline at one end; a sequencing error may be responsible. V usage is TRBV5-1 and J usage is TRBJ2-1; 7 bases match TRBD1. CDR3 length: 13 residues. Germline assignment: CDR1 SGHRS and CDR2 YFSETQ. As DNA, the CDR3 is TGTGCCAGCAGTAGACAGGGCTACAATGAGCAGTTCTTC. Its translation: CASSRQGYNEQFF.

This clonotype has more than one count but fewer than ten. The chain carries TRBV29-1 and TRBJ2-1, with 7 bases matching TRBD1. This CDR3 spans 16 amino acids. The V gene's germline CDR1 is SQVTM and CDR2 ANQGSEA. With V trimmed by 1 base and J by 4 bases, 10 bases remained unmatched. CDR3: CSVEAGGVDPYNEQFF. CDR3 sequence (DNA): TGCAGCGTTGAAGCAGGGGGTGTAGATCCTTACAATGAGCAGTTCTTC.

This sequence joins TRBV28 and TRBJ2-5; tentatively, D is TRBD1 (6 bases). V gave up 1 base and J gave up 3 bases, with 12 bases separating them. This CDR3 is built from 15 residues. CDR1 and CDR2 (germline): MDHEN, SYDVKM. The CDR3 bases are TGTGCCAGCAGTTTATTAGGGGGAGCCGAAGAGACCCAGTACTTC. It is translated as CASSLLGGAEETQYF.

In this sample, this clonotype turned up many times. The CDR3 bases are TGCGCCAGCAGCAAGACAGGGGGAGATGAAAAACTGTTTTTT. Translation: CASSKTGGDEKLFF. The rearrangement links TRBV5-1 to TRBJ1-4; TRBD1 matches at 9 bases. The CDR3 has 14 amino acids. V lost 4 bases to trimming and J lost 6 bases; unmatched junction nucleotides: 4. In germline, CDR1 is SGHRS, CDR2 YFSETQ.

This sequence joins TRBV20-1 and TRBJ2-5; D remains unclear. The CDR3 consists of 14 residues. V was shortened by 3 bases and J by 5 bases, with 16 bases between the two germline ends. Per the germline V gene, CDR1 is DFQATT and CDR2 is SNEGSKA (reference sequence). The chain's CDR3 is CSASAALGLETQYF. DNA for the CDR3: TGCAGTGCTAGTGCCGCTTTGGGGTTGGAGACCCAGTACTTC.

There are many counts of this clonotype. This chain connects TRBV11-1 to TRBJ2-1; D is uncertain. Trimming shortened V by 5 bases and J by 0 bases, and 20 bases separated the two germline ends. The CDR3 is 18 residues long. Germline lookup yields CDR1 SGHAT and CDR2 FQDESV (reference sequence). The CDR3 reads CASSQRRLGEPSYNEQFF. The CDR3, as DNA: TGTGCCAGCAGCCAAAGACGGCTCGGAGAACCCTCCTACAATGAGCAGTTCTTC.